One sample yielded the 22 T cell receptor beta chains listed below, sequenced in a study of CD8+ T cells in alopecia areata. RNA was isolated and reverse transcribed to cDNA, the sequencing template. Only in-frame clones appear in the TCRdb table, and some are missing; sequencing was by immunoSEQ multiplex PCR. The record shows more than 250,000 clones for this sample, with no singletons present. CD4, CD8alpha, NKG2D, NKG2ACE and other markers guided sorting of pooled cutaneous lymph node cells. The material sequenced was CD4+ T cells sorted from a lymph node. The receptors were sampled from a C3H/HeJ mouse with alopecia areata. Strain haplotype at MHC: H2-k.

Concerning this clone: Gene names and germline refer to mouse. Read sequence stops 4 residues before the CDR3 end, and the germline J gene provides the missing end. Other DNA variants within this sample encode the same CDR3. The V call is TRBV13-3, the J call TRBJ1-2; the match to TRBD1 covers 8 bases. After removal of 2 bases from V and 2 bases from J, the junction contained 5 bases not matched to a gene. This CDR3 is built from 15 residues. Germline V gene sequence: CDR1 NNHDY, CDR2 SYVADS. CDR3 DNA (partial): TGTGCCAGCAGTGACCAGGGGGCGCGGAACTCC. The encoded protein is CASSDQGARNS. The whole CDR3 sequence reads CASSDQGARNSDYTF.

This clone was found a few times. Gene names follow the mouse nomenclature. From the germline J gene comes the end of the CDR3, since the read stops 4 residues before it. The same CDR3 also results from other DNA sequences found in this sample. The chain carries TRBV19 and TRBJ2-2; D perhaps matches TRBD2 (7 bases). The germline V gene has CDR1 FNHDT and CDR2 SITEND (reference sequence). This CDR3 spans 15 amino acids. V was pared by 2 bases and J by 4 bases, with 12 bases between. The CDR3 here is CASSMGGAGTGQLYF. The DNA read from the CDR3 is TGTGCCAGCAGTATGGGGGGCGCCGGCACCGGG.

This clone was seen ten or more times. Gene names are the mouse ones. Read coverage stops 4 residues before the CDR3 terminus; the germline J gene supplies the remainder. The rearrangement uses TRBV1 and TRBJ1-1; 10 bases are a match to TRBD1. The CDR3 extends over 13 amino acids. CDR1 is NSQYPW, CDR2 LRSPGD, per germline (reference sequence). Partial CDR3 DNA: TGCACCTGCAGCCCGGGACAGGGGAGA. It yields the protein CTCSPGQGR. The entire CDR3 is CTCSPGQGREVFF.

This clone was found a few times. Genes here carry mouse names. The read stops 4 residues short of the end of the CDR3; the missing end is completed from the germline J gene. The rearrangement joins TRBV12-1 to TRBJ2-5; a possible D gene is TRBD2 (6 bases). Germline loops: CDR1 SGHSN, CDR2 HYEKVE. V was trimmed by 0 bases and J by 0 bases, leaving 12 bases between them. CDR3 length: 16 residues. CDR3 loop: CASSLSAGLNQDTQYF. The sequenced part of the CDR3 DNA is TGTGCCAGCTCTCTCTCGGCGGGACTTAACCAAGAC.

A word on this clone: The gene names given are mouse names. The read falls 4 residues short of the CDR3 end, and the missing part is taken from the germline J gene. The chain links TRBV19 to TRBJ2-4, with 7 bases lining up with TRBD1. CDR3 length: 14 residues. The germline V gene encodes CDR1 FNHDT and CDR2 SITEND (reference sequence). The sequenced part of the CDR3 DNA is TGTGCCAGCAGTACCCGGGACAGACCAAAC. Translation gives CASSTRDRPN. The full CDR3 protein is CASSTRDRPNTLYF. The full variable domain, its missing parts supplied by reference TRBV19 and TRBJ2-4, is GGIITQTPKFLIGQEGQKLTLKCQQNFNHDTMYWYRQDSGKGLRLIYYSITENDLQKGDLSEGYDASREKKSSFSLTVTSAQKNEMAVFLCASSTRDRPNTLYFGAGTRLSVL.

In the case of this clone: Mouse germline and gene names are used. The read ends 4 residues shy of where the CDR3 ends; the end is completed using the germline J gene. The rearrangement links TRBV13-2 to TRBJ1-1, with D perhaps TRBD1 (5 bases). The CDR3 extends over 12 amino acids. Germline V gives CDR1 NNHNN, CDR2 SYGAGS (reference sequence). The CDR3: CASGELRGEVFF. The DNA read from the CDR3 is TGTGCCAGCGGTGAATTGAGGGGA.

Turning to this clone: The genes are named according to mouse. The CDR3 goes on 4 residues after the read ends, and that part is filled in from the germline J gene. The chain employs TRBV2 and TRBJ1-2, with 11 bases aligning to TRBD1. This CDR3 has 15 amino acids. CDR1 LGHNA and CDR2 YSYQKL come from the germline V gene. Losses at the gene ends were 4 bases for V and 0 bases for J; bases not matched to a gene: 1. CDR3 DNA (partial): TGTGCCAGCAGCCCGGGACAGGGGGCAAACTCC. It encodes CASSPGQGANS. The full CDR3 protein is CASSPGQGANSDYTF. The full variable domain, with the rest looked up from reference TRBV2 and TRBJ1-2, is DPKIIQKPKYLVAVTGSEKILICEQYLGHNAMYWYRQSAKKPLEFMFSYSYQKLMDNQTASSRFQPQSSKKNHLDLQITALKPDDSATYFCASSPGQGANSDYTFGSGTRLLVI.

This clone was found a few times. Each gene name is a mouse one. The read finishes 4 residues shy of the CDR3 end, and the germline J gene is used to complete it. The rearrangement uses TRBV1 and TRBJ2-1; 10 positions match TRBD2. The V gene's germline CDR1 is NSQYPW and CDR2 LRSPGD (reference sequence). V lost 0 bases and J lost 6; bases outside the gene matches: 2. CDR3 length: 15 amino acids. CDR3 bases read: TGCACCTGCAGTGCAGATGGGACTGGGGCTGCT. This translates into CTCSADGTGAA. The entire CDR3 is CTCSADGTGAAEQFF.

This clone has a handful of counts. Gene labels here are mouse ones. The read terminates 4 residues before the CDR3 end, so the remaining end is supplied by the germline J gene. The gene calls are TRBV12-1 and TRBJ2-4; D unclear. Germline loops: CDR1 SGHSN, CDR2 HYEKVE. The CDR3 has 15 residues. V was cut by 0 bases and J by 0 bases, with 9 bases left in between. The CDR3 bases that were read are TGTGCCAGCTCTCTCGGTCAGTCTAGTCAAAAC. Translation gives CASSLGQSSQN. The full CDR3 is CASSLGQSSQNTLYF. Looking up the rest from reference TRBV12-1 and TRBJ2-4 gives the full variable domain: DSGVVQSPRHIIKEKGGRSVLTCIPISGHSNVVWYQQTLGKELKFLIQHYEKVERDKGFLPSRFSVQQFDDYHSEMNMSALELEDSAMYFCASSLGQSSQNTLYFGAGTRLSVL.

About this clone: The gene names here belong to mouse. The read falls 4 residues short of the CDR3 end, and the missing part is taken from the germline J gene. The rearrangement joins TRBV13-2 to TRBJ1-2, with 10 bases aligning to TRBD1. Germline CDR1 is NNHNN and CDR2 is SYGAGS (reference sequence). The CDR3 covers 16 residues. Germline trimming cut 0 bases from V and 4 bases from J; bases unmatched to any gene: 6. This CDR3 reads CASGDAGTGVGSDYTF. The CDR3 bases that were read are TGTGCCAGCGGTGATGCCGGGACAGGGGTGGGCTCC.

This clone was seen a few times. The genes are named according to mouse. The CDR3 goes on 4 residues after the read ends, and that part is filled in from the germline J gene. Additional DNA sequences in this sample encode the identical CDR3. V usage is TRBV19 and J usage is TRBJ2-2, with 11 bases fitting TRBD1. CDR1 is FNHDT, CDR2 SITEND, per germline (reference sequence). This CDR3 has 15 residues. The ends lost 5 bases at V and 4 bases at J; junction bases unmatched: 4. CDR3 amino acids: CASRPGTGGTGQLYF. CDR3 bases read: TGTGCCAGCAGGCCTGGGACAGGGGGCACCGGG.

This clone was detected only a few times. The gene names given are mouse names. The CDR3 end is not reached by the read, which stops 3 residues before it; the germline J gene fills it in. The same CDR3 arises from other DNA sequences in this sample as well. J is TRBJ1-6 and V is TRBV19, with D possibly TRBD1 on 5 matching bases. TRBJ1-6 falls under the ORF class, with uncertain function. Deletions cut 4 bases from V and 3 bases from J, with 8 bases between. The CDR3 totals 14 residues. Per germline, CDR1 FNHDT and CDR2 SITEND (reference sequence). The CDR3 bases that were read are TGTGCCAGCAGTCGACAGTACTATAATTCGCCC. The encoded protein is CASSRQYYNSP. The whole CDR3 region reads CASSRQYYNSPLYF.

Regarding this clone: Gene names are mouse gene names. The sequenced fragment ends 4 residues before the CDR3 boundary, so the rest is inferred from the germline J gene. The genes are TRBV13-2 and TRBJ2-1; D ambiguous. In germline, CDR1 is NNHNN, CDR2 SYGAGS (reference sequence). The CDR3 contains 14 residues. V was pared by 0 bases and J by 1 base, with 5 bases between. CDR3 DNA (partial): TGTGCCAGCGGTGATGTCTGGAACTATGCT. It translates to CASGDVWNYA. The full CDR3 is CASGDVWNYAEQFF.

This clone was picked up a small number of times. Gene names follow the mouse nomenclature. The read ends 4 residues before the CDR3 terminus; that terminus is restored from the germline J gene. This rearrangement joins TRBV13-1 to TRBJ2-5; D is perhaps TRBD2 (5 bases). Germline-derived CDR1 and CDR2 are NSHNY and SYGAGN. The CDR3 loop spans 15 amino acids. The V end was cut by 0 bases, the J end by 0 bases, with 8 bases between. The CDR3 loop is CASSDGLLNQDTQYF. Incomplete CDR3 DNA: TGTGCCAGCAGTGATGGACTGCTTAACCAAGAC.

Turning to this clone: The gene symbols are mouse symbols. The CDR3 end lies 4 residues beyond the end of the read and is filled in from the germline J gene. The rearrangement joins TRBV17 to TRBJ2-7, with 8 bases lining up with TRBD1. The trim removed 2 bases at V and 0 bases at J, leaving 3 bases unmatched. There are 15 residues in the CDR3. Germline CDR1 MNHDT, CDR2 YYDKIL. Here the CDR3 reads CASSRTGQGSYEQYF. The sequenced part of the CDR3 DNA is TGTGCTAGCAGTAGAACAGGACAGGGCTCCTAT.

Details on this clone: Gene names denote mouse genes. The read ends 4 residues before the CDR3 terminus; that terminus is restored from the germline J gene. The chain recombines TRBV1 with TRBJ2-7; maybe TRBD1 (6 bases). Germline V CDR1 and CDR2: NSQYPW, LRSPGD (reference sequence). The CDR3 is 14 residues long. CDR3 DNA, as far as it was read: TGCACCTGCAGTGCAGGGGCAGGGGTTTAT. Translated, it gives CTCSAGAGVY. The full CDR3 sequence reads CTCSAGAGVYEQYF.

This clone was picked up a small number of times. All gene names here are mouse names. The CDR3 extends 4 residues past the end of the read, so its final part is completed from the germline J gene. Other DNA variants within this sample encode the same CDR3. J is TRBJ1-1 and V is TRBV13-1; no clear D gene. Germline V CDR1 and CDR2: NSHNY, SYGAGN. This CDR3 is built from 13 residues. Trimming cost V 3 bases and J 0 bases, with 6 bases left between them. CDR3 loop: CASSVGQNTEVFF. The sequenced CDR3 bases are TGTGCCAGCAGTGTTGGACAGAACACA.

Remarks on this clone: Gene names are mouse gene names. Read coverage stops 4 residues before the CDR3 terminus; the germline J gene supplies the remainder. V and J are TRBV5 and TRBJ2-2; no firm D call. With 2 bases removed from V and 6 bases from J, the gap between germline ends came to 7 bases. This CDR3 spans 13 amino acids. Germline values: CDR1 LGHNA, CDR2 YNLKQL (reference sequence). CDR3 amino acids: CASSQTEPGQLYF. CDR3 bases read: TGTGCCAGCAGCCAAACAGAACCCGGG.

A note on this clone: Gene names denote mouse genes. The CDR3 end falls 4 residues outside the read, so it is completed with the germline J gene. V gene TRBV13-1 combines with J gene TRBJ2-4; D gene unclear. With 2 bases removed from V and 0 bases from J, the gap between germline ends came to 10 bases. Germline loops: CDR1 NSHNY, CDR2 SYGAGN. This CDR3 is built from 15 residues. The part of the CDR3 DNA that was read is TGTGCCAGCAGTGACCAGACACCTAGTCAAAAC. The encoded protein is CASSDQTPSQN. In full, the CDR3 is CASSDQTPSQNTLYF.

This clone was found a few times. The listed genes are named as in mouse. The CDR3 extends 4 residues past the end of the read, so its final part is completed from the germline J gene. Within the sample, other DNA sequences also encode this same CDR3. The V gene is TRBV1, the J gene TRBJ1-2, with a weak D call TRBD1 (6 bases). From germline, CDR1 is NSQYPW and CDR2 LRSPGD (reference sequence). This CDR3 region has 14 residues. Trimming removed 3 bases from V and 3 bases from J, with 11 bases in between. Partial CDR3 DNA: TGCACCTGCAGTGCGAGGGGGGGCGACTCC. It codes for CTCSARGGDS. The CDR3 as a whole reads CTCSARGGDSDYTF. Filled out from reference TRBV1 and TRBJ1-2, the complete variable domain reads VTLLEQNPRWRLVPRGQAVNLRCILKNSQYPWMSWYQQDLQKQLQWLFTLRSPGDKEVKSLPGADYLATRVTDTELRLQVANMSQGRTLYCTCSARGGDSDYTFGSGTRLLVI.

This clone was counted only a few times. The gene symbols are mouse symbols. The CDR3 is CASSQDEGENTEVFF. CDR3 DNA (partial): TGTGCCAGCAGCCAAGATGAAGGGGAGAACACA. The rearrangement uses TRBV5 and TRBJ1-1; D is perhaps TRBD1 (5 bases). The read ends 4 residues shy of where the CDR3 ends; the end is completed using the germline J gene. Deletions cut 0 bases from V and 0 bases from J, with 8 bases between. The CDR3 covers 15 residues. Germline CDR1 and CDR2: LGHNA and YNLKQL (reference sequence).

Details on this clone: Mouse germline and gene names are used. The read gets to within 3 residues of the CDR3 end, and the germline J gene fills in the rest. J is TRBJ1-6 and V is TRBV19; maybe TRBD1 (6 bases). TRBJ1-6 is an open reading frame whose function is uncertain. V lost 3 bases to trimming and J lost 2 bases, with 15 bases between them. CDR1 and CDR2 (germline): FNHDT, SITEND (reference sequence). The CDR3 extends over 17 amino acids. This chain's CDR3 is CASSNPDRGPYNSPLYF. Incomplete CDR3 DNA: TGTGCCAGCAGTAACCCGGACAGAGGCCCCTATAATTCGCCC.